This record concerns one T cell receptor beta chain sequence. Its specificity is not known. The record originates from a study of T cell responses to AZD1222 COVID-19 vaccine. General observations from the study: The donor cohort was predominantly white British with a female majority, and clonal diversity may have been underestimated. Vaccine-related CD4 TCRs covered spike, predominating at 160-218 and 743-854. The repertoires were collected only after the peak T cell response.

Only in-frame clones appear in the TCRdb table, and some are missing; sequencing was by immunoSEQ multiplex PCR. The sample holds 150,000 to 200,000 clones; 90% are singletons and the top ten take 5% to 6.5%. The CDR3 has 11 amino acids. The germline V and J ends were trimmed by 4 bases and 0 bases, with 3 bases remaining between them. The germline V gene has CDR1 SQVTM and CDR2 ANQGSEA. Second-dose groups at about 4 or about 12 weeks were pooled. The material sequenced was peripheral blood, taken 28 days after the second AZD1222 dose. This rearrangement joins TRBV29-1 to TRBJ1-2, with no clear D. The sequence was collected from an adult who received the AZD1222 COVID-19 vaccine. For the CDR3, the DNA is TGCAGCGTTGTAGCTAACTATGGCTACACCTTC. The encoded protein is CSVVANYGYTF.